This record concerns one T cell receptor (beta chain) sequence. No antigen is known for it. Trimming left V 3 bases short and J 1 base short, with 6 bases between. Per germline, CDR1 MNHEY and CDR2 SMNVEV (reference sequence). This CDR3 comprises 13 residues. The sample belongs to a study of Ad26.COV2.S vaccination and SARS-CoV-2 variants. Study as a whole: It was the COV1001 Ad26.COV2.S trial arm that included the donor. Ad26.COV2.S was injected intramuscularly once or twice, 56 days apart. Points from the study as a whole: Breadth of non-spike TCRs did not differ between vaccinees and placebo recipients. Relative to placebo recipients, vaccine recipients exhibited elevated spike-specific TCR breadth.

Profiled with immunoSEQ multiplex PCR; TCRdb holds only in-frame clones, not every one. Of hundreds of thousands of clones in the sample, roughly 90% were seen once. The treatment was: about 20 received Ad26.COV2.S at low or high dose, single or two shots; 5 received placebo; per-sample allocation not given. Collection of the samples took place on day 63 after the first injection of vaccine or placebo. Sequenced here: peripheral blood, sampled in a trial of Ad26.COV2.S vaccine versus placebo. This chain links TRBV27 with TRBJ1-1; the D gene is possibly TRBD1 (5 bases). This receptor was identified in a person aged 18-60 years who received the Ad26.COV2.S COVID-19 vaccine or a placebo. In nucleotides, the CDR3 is TGTGCCAGCAGTTTGAGGGGGAACACTGAAGCTTTCTTT. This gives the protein CASSLRGNTEAFF.